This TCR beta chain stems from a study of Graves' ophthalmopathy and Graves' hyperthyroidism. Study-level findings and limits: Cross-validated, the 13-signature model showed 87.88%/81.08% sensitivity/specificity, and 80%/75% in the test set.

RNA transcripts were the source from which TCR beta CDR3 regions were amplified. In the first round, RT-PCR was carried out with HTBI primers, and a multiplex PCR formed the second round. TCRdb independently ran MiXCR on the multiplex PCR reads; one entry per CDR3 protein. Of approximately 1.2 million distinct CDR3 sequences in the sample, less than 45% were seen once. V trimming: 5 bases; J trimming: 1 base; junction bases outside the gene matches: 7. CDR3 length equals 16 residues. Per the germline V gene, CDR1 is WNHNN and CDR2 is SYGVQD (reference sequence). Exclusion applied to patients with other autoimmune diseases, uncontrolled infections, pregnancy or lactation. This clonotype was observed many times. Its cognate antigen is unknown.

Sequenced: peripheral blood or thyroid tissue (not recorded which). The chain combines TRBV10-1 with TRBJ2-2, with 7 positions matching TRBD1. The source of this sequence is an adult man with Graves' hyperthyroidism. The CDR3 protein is CASSTGQSLNTGELFF. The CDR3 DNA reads TGCGCCAGCAGTACGGGACAGTCTCTGAACACCGGGGAGCTGTTTTTT.